This T cell receptor beta chain came from a study of T-cell memory formation after mild COVID-19. At the level of the study: Largely, the TCR clusters proved donor specific.

General study findings and limits: The study detected some responding clones in pre-infection memory, suggesting cross-reactive memory joined. Proof of SARS-CoV-2 specificity was absent for the second-wave clones that crested on day 37. Day 15 to 85 contracting clones showed balanced CD4/CD8; day 15 to 37 expanders favored CD4+.

The table lists this clonotype with a few counts. Its antigen is not known. TCRdb re-derived calls from the 5' RACE reads in MiXCR, one entry per CDR3 protein. Of about 170,000 distinct CDR3 sequences listed, under 15% were seen once; the top ten hold approximately 3.4%. CDR3 size: 15 residues. V gave up 2 bases and J gave up 6 bases; unmatched junction bases: 7. Germline V gives CDR1 DFQATT, CDR2 SNEGSKA (reference sequence). The source is a man younger than 35 who had mild COVID-19 (a few samples of this study predate the infection). Cell type and time point are not known. The V call is TRBV20-1, the J call TRBJ1-6; 7 positions agree with TRBD1. Sequences were obtained from PBMCs or a T cell subset sorted from them (not recorded which). CDR3 region: CSARLGQTFNSPLHF. CDR3 in DNA: TGCAGTGCTAGATTGGGACAGACTTTTAATTCACCCCTCCACTTT.